Following are 20 T cell receptor beta chains from one sample sequenced in a study of identical twins. TCRdb re-called the 5' RACE reads through MiXCR, storing one row per CDR3 protein. The data hold roughly 720,000 distinct CDR3 sequences, with about 18% observed a single time. This same sample was also part of a study on T cells expressing NK-cell markers.

The sequencing input was PBMCs. Receptors were obtained from a woman aged 18-30 years in good health.

This clonotype was found a few times. V gene TRBV6-2 or TRBV6-3 combines with J gene TRBJ2-1, with 9 bases that match TRBD1. This CDR3 is 20 amino acids long. Germline lookup yields CDR1 MNHEY and CDR2 SVGEGT. Trimming cost V 4 bases and J 2 bases; bases outside gene matches: 18. CDR3 in DNA: TGTGCCAGCAGTTCGGTTTTTGGACAGGGGAGGAGTATCGCCTACAATGAGCAGTTCTTC. Its protein is CASSSVFGQGRSIAYNEQFF.

V and J are TRBV10-2 and TRBJ2-5; 8 nucleotides match TRBD2. Germline CDR1 WSHSY, CDR2 SAAADI. CDR3 length: 14 residues. V shed 6 bases and J 3 bases; nucleotides not matched to a gene: 6. The CDR3 DNA is TGCGCCAGCAGATGGACTAGCCGAGAAGAGACCCAGTACTTC. Translating it yields CASRWTSREETQYF.

This chain links TRBV15 with TRBJ2-7; 9 nucleotides match TRBD1. Germline V gene lookup returns CDR1 LNHNV and CDR2 YYDKDF (reference sequence). The CDR3 contains 16 residues. The V segment lost 4 bases and the J segment 3 bases; nucleotides outside the gene matches: 10. The CDR3: CATSTFGTGRNYEQYF. CDR3 DNA: TGTGCCACCAGCACCTTCGGGACAGGGAGGAACTACGAGCAGTACTTC.

This clonotype was observed a few times. V is TRBV7-9 and J is TRBJ2-7; D unclear. Trimming cost V 7 bases and J 7 bases, with 11 bases left between them. CDR3 size: 11 residues. Germline CDR1 and CDR2: SEHNR and FQNEAQ (reference sequence). CDR3 bases: TGTGCCAGCACCGTGGTAGGGGAGCAGTACTTC. It yields the protein CASTVVGEQYF.

This chain links TRBV5-1 with TRBJ2-3; 9 bases match TRBD1. Germline CDR1 reads SGHRS; CDR2 reads YFSETQ. The CDR3 is 15 amino acids. The junction had 3 bases not matched to a gene; V was cut back by 0 bases and J by 4 bases. CDR3 region: CASSLDRGRPDTQYF. CDR3 nucleotides: TGCGCCAGCAGCTTGGACAGGGGGCGGCCAGATACGCAGTATTTT.

The chain joins TRBV9 to TRBJ1-1; 8 nucleotides match TRBD1. The V gene end was trimmed by 4 bases and the J gene end by 7 bases; junction bases not matched to a gene: 9. This CDR3 is 14 amino acids long. Germline values: CDR1 SGDLS, CDR2 YYNGEE. CDR3 sequence (DNA): TGTGCCAGCAGCCCGCAGGGGGCAAGCGTTGAAGCTTTCTTT. Translating gives CASSPQGASVEAFF.

The genes are TRBV6-1 and TRBJ2-1; 8 positions agree with TRBD2. Germline CDR1 MNHNS, CDR2 SASEGT. J gave up 7 bases and V 7 bases, and 12 bases lay outside the gene matches. The CDR3 sequence is 15 residues long. CDR3 region: CASTLVAGLRNEQFF. The CDR3 DNA follows: TGTGCCAGCACCCTCGTAGCGGGACTGAGGAATGAGCAGTTCTTC.

The J gene is TRBJ2-7, the V gene TRBV12-5; D ambiguous. Germline V CDR1 and CDR2: LGHNT, FRNRAP. This CDR3 is 11 amino acids long. Trimming left V 4 bases short and J 3 bases short, with 4 bases between. Here the CDR3 DNA reads TGTGCTAGTGGTTCAGACTACGAGCAGTACTTC. Amino acids: CASGSDYEQYF.

Ten or more counts support this clonotype. The V call is TRBV27, the J call TRBJ2-3, with a possible D match to TRBD2 (6 bases). The CDR3 totals 14 residues. Germline V gene lookup returns CDR1 MNHEY and CDR2 SMNVEV (reference sequence). The V and J ends lost 5 bases and 0 bases respectively, with 9 bases between them. The CDR3 DNA sequence: TGTGCCAGCAGTCGGGGGATTAGCACAGATACGCAGTATTTT. Its translation: CASSRGISTDTQYF.

This clonotype has a handful of counts. The rearrangement links TRBV20-1 to TRBJ1-5; D gene unclear. This CDR3 has 13 amino acids. V dropped 3 bases and J dropped 0 bases, with 6 bases sitting between them. The germline CDR1 and CDR2 sequences are DFQATT and SNEGSKA (reference sequence). CDR3 region: CSASGDSNQPQHF. CDR3 coding DNA: TGCAGTGCTAGCGGGGATAGCAATCAGCCCCAGCATTTT.

This clonotype was found a few times. CDR3 nucleotide sequence: TGCGCCAGCAGCCAACCGGGACAGGGTAAAGAGGAGCAGTACTTC. It specifies CASSQPGQGKEEQYF. The chain has TRBV4-3 and TRBJ2-7; 9 nucleotides agree with TRBD1. Germline loops: CDR1 LGHNA, CDR2 YSLEER. The ends lost 2 bases at V and 7 bases at J; junction bases unmatched: 9. This CDR3 has 15 amino acids.

This clonotype was seen a handful of times. V is TRBV27 and J is TRBJ2-7; D call uncertain. V was shortened by 4 bases and J by 4 bases, with 8 bases between the two germline ends. Germline V gene data show CDR1 as MNHEY and CDR2 as SMNVEV (reference sequence). This CDR3 is 12 amino acids long. Here the CDR3 reads CASSSTPYEQYF. CDR3 nucleotide sequence: TGTGCCAGCAGTTCGACCCCTTACGAGCAGTACTTC.

This clonotype showed up just a few times. This chain uses TRBV20-1 with TRBJ1-2; no reliable D call. Trimming took off 5 bases at V and 3 bases at J, with 4 bases between the two ends. The CDR3 loop spans 10 amino acids. From germline, CDR1 is DFQATT and CDR2 SNEGSKA (reference sequence). The CDR3 DNA follows: TGCAGTGCTGCCCACTATGGCTACACCTTC. Amino acids: CSAAHYGYTF.

This clonotype was seen a handful of times. The DNA is left out, because the CDR3 cannot be placed on it with certainty; the CDR3 is given as TCRdb lists it. This chain uses TRBV4-3 with TRBJ2-1; the table calls TRBD1, which could not be checked here. From its first to its last residue, the CDR3 has 14 amino acids. CDR1 and CDR2 from the germline V gene are LGHNA and YSLEER. This CDR3 is CASSQDWGQGASFF.

This clonotype was recorded a few times. V is TRBV7-2 and J is TRBJ2-3, with D possibly being TRBD2 (5 bases). V was clipped by 10 bases and J by 5 bases, with 16 bases between them. This CDR3 has 13 residues. CDR1 and CDR2 (germline): SGHTA, FQGNSA. CDR3 in amino acids: CATRRSSLDTQYF. The CDR3 bases are TGTGCCACCCGGCGGTCTAGCTTAGATACGCAGTATTTT.

A note on this clonotype: This could be a read error, since a much larger clone is one nucleotide away. The rearrangement joins TRBV12-3 or TRBV12-4 to TRBJ2-3; 7 bases align to TRBD2. This CDR3 comprises 18 residues. CDR3 nucleotides: TGTGCCTGCAGTTTACGCGTGCAGGCTAGCGGTGAGACAGATACGCAGTATTTT. Its translation is CACSLRVQASGETDTQYF.

CDR3 sequence: CASSPTRTGQFF. The CDR3 DNA reads as TGTGCCAGCAGCCCAACCCGGACAGGGCAGTTCTTC. The chain combines TRBV7-2 with TRBJ2-1; 7 positions agree with TRBD1. CDR3 size: 12 residues. The trim removed 5 bases at V and 12 bases at J, leaving 7 bases unmatched. CDR1 SGHTA and CDR2 FQGNSA come from the germline V gene.

This clonotype occurred a few times. This chain uses TRBV27 with TRBJ2-3; TRBD2 matches 12 bases. The germline gives CDR1 MNHEY, CDR2 SMNVEV (reference sequence). This CDR3 comprises 19 residues. V shed 3 bases, J shed 2 bases, and the junction held 12 bases outside the gene matches. The CDR3 reads CASSFLTSGRRGATDTQYF. In DNA, the CDR3 is TGTGCCAGCAGTTTCTTGACTAGCGGGAGAAGAGGGGCCACAGATACGCAGTATTTT.

J is TRBJ2-1 and V is TRBV6-1, with 11 bases aligning to TRBD2. Per germline, CDR1 MNHNS and CDR2 SASEGT. This CDR3 region has 16 residues. V trimming: 4 bases; J trimming: 9 bases; junction bases outside the gene matches: 11. The CDR3 loop is CASSGLAGLTGAEQFF. In DNA form, the CDR3 reads TGTGCCAGCAGTGGACTAGCGGGGTTAACTGGGGCTGAGCAGTTCTTC.

This clonotype turned up a few times. The V and J genes are TRBV6-2 or TRBV6-3 and TRBJ2-1, with D possibly being TRBD2 (5 bases). CDR1 MNHEY and CDR2 SVGEGT come from the germline V gene. With 4 bases removed from V and 12 bases from J, the gap between germline ends came to 13 bases. This CDR3 comprises 12 residues. As DNA, the CDR3 is TGTGCCAGCAGTTCGAGGCGGGTCGGGCAGTTCTTC. It is translated as CASSSRRVGQFF.